Listed here are 8 T cell receptor beta chains from one sample, sequenced in a study of T cells in Graves' hyperthyroidism and ophthalmopathy. Amplified TCR beta CDR3 regions came from RNA transcripts. RT-PCR in the first round (using the HTBI primer set) targeted the TCR CDR3. Each CDR3 protein is one row after TCRdb ran MiXCR on the multiplex PCR reads. Found here are more than 500,000 distinct CDR3 sequences, roughly 46% of them singletons; the top ten hold around 20%. Sequencing was done on a sample of peripheral blood or thyroid tissue (not recorded which). The receptor source for this set is an adult woman with Graves' disease, either hyperthyroidism or ophthalmopathy (not recorded which).

This clonotype was recorded many times. The chain carries TRBV25-1 and TRBJ2-2, with 8 bases identical to TRBD1. The CDR3 covers 15 residues. J was trimmed by 5 bases and V by 8 bases; bases with no gene match: 10. Germline assignment: CDR1 MGHDK and CDR2 SYGVNS. The CDR3 coding sequence is TGTGCCAGCGGTCCCTGGGACAGGTCAACCGGGGAGCTGTTTTTT. Translating it yields CASGPWDRSTGELFF.

This clonotype came up many times. V is TRBV4-2 and J is TRBJ2-7, with 9 positions matching TRBD2. J gave up 0 bases and V 4 bases, and 7 bases lay outside the gene matches. Germline V lookup: CDR1 LGHNA, CDR2 YNFKEQ. The CDR3 has 16 amino acids. The CDR3 coding sequence is TGTGCCAGCAGCCCCCTAGCGGGATCCCTCTCCTACGAGCAGTACTTC. Translation: CASSPLAGSLSYEQYF.

V gene TRBV7-9 combines with J gene TRBJ1-6; TRBD1 matches 9 bases. Germline V gene sequence: CDR1 SEHNR, CDR2 FQNEAQ (reference sequence). This CDR3 spans 13 amino acids. J gave up 10 bases and V 10 bases, and 8 bases lay outside the gene matches. Written as DNA, the CDR3 is TGTGCCACCAAGGACAGGGGAGGGTCACCCCTCCACTTT. The encoded protein is CATKDRGGSPLHF.

The CDR3 spells CSVETDGYTF. In DNA, the CDR3 is TGCAGCGTTGAGACGGACGGCTACACCTTC. This chain connects TRBV29-1 to TRBJ1-2; D not certain. The V gene's germline CDR1 is SQVTM and CDR2 ANQGSEA. Deletions cut 3 bases from V and 8 bases from J, with 7 bases between. The CDR3 is made up of 10 amino acids.

The rearrangement links TRBV24-1 to TRBJ2-5, with D maybe TRBD2 (5 bases). The CDR3 spans 15 residues. Germline CDR1 KGHDR, CDR2 SFDVKD. V lost 5 bases and J lost 5, with 17 bases in between. CDR3 bases: TGTGCCACCAGTGGAGGAGGTAGCACCGGGGAGACCCAGTACTTC. It encodes CATSGGGSTGETQYF.

The chain joins TRBV28 to TRBJ1-5, with D hard to call. CDR3 length equals 15 residues. The germline V and J ends were trimmed by 8 bases and 0 bases, with 14 bases remaining between them. Germline-derived CDR1 and CDR2 are MDHEN and SYDVKM. CDR3: CASLGSIDSNQPQHF. For the CDR3, the DNA is TGTGCCAGCCTTGGGTCTATTGATAGCAATCAGCCCCAGCATTTT.

This clonotype was found many times. V and J are TRBV2 and TRBJ2-7; 8 nucleotides match TRBD1. CDR3 size: 14 residues. The germline gives CDR1 SNHLY, CDR2 FYNNEI. J lost 3 bases, V lost 6 bases, and 7 bases had no gene match. The CDR3 DNA follows: TGTGCCAGCAGCACGGACAGGGCTGGCTACGAGCAGTACTTC. As protein: CASSTDRAGYEQYF.

This chain uses TRBV7-8 with TRBJ2-7, with D perhaps assigned TRBD1 or TRBD2 (6 bases each). Trimming cost V 5 bases and J 2 bases, with 13 bases left between them. CDR1 SGHVS and CDR2 FQNEAQ come from the germline V gene. The CDR3 runs to 14 residues. In DNA, the CDR3 is TGTGCCAGCAGCATTGCGGGACAAACCTACGAGCAGTACTTC. Encoded protein: CASSIAGQTYEQYF.